This TCR beta chain is from a study of PD-1 blockade in classical Hodgkin lymphoma. The protocol was immunoSEQ multiplex PCR, while the TCRdb copy is restricted to in-frame clones and leaves out a portion. There are fewer than 100,000 clones in the sample; around 90% occur only once, and approximately 22% lies in the top ten. Every one of the patients relapsed after autologous stem cell transplantation (brentuximab vedotin exposure was variable). CDR1 and CDR2 (germline): LGHNT, FRNRAP. CDR3 length: 16 amino acids. V trimming: 5 bases; J trimming: 4 bases; junction bases outside the gene matches: 10.

The input for sequencing was peripheral blood mononuclear cells (PBMCs), taken at baseline. This TCR was sampled from a human donor with classical Hodgkin lymphoma. V gene TRBV12-5 combines with J gene TRBJ2-7; 11 bases are a match to TRBD1. This CDR3 reads CASGPGTGGMNYEQYF. In nucleotides, the CDR3 is TGTGCTAGTGGTCCCGGGACAGGGGGTATGAATTACGAGCAGTACTTC.